The 6 T cell receptor beta chains reported below all come from one sample, sequenced in a study of T cell responses to AZD1222 COVID-19 vaccine. TCRdb keeps only in-frame clones here, not all; method: immunoSEQ multiplex PCR. The table records tens of thousands of clones, around 87% of them present only once. The source material was peripheral blood, sampled on day 0 of MenACWY control vaccination. The receptors were sampled from an adult in good health.

The chain joins TRBV13 to TRBJ2-7; D is possibly TRBD2 (6 bases). V dropped 2 bases and J dropped 7 bases, with 12 bases sitting between them. This CDR3 has 13 amino acids. Germline V CDR1 and CDR2: PRHDT, FYEKMQ (reference sequence). As DNA, the CDR3 is TGTGCCAGCAGCTTAATGTCCGCGGGGGAGCAGTACTTC. Residues: CASSLMSAGEQYF.

This clone is judged medium-sized. The J gene is TRBJ2-3, the V gene TRBV28, with a tentative D call TRBD1 (7 bases). CDR3 length equals 18 residues. In germline, CDR1 is MDHEN, CDR2 SYDVKM. Trimming removed 2 bases at V and 1 base at J, with 19 bases between. The CDR3 loop is CASSLRLGQGGRTDTQYF. CDR3 nucleotides: TGTGCCAGCAGTTTACGGCTTGGGCAGGGGGGCCGCACAGATACGCAGTATTTT.

V is TRBV19 and J is TRBJ1-5, with D tentatively TRBD1 (5 bases). CDR3 length: 14 residues. The V end was cut by 1 base, the J end by 6 bases, with 10 bases between. Germline values: CDR1 LNHDA, CDR2 SQIVND (reference sequence). CDR3 bases: TGTGCCAGTAGTATAGGGGGCGGAGGTCAGCCCCAGCATTTT. It translates to CASSIGGGGQPQHF.

The CDR3 reads CASSPSGTSNPYGYTF. The CDR3 coding sequence is TGTGCCAGCTCACCCTCCGGGACCTCAAACCCCTATGGCTACACCTTC. The V call is TRBV18, the J call TRBJ1-2; tentative D call: TRBD1 (5 bases). Germline CDR1 is KGHSH and CDR2 is LQKENI. V shed 3 bases and J shed 4 bases, with 18 bases lying between them. The CDR3 covers 16 residues.

V and J are TRBV10-1 and TRBJ1-1; no firm D call. The V end lost 3 bases, the J end lost 1 base, and 3 bases lay between the germline ends. The CDR3 covers 12 residues. CDR1 WNHNN and CDR2 SYGVQD come from the germline V gene (reference sequence). The DNA of the CDR3 is TGCGCCAGCAGTGACACGAACACTGAAGCTTTCTTT. It yields the protein CASSDTNTEAFF.

This clone appeared a single time. The genes are TRBV28 and TRBJ2-5; 10 bases match TRBD2. Losses at the gene ends were 4 bases for V and 3 bases for J; bases not matched to a gene: 8. Germline values: CDR1 MDHEN, CDR2 SYDVKM. The CDR3 has 16 residues. This chain's CDR3 is CASSSPGTSGKETQYF. DNA of the CDR3: TGTGCCAGCAGTTCCCCCGGCACTAGCGGGAAAGAGACCCAGTACTTC.